This record covers a single T cell receptor (beta chain). Germline-derived CDR1 and CDR2 are MNHEY and SMNVEV (reference sequence). V was pared by 2 bases and J by 4 bases, with 9 bases of the junction left unmatched. The CDR3 runs 16 residues. These data belong to a study of metastatic and nonmetastatic thyroid tumors. Treatment of any kind had been given to no patient before thyroid surgery. Using MiXCR, TCRdb re-called clones from the PCR reads. The data hold tens of thousands of clones, with around 27% observed a single time. Sequencing was carried out using blood. This clonotype was sampled from a male donor with papillary thyroid cancer or a benign thyroid nodule (not recorded which). Some clones in this sample may be carry-over from other donors' samples. This chain uses TRBV27 with TRBJ2-7; TRBD1 matches 9 bases. Here the CDR3 DNA reads TGTGCCAGCAGTTTACGTCTTGGGGGACAGGGATACGAGCAGTACTTC. Translated: CASSLRLGGQGYEQYF.